The next 10 T cell receptor beta chains were all read from a single sample in a study of cytotoxic CD8 clonotypes in ibrutinib-treated CLL. Generated by immunoSEQ multiplex PCR, the TCRdb table keeps only in-frame clones and is missing some. The table records 300,000 to 350,000 clones, almost 80% of them present only once. Specimen: PBMCs, collected before ibrutinib treatment. The receptors stem from a human donor with chronic lymphocytic leukemia.

The chain joins TRBV9 to TRBJ2-5; TRBD1 is a possible D gene (7 bases). V was trimmed by 0 bases and J by 5 bases, leaving 14 bases between them. Germline V gene sequence: CDR1 SGDLS, CDR2 YYNGEE. This CDR3 contains 15 residues. CDR3 region: CASSVEEGAWETQYF. The CDR3 region has the DNA TGTGCCAGCAGCGTAGAGGAGGGGGCTTGGGAGACCCAGTACTTC.

The chain recombines TRBV15 with TRBJ2-1, with D unresolved. Germline values: CDR1 LNHNV, CDR2 YYDKDF (reference sequence). This CDR3 is built from 16 residues. Trimming took 8 bases from V and 3 from J, leaving 20 bases between them. In nucleotides, the CDR3 is TGTGCCACCCGCCACTCCCGAGCGTTTGACTACAATGAGCAGTTCTTC. Its protein product is CATRHSRAFDYNEQFF.

This CDR3 reads CASSLVAGGYEQYF. The CDR3 DNA is TGTGCCAGCAGTTTAGTAGCGGGCGGCTACGAGCAGTACTTC. V gene TRBV28 combines with J gene TRBJ2-7; 7 positions match TRBD2. CDR1 and CDR2 (germline): MDHEN, SYDVKM. Unmatched junction bases numbered 4, after V lost 2 bases and J lost 3 bases. The CDR3 contains 14 residues.

J is TRBJ2-7 and V is TRBV28; 8 bases align to TRBD1. From germline, CDR1 is MDHEN and CDR2 SYDVKM. The CDR3 spans 14 residues. The trim removed 7 bases at V and 3 bases at J, leaving 8 bases unmatched. The CDR3 spells CASILAGGGYEQYF. CDR3 in DNA: TGTGCCAGCATCTTGGCAGGGGGCGGCTACGAGCAGTACTTC. Full variable domain (missing parts from reference TRBV28 and TRBJ2-7): DVKVTQSSRYLVKRTGEKVFLECVQDMDHENMFWYRQDPGLGLRLIYFSYDVKMKEKGDIPEGYSVSREKKERFSLILESASTNQTSMYLCASILAGGGYEQYFGPGTRLTVT.

The chain is built from TRBV7-9 and TRBJ2-1; 10 bases are a match to TRBD2. V lost 3 bases and J lost 3; bases outside the gene matches: 8. This CDR3 region has 17 residues. The germline CDR1 and CDR2 sequences are SEHNR and FQNEAQ (reference sequence). CDR3 sequence: CASSLGRAGGNYNEQFF. The CDR3 DNA is TGTGCCAGCAGCTTGGGGAGAGCGGGAGGGAACTACAATGAGCAGTTCTTC. The variable domain in full, completed from reference TRBV7-9 and TRBJ2-1, reads DTGVSQNPRHKITKRGQNVTFRCDPISEHNRLYWYRQTLGQGPEFLTYFQNEAQLEKSRLLSDRFSAERPKGSFSTLEIQRTEQGDSAMYLCASSLGRAGGNYNEQFFGPGTRLTVL.

The chain employs TRBV5-6 and TRBJ2-3; no definite D call. The CDR3 has 14 residues. Germline V CDR1 and CDR2: SGHDT, YYEEEE. Trimming stripped 0 bases from V and 3 bases from J, with 8 bases between. CDR3 loop: CASSLVIVTDTQYF. CDR3 DNA: TGTGCCAGCAGCTTGGTAATAGTGACAGATACGCAGTATTTT.

This chain uses TRBV19 with TRBJ2-3, with D perhaps TRBD2 (6 bases). The ends were cut back, 3 bases at V and 2 bases at J, with 12 bases in the middle. Germline CDR1 and CDR2: LNHDA and SQIVND (reference sequence). The CDR3 length is 15 residues. The CDR3 loop reads CASSMVAETTDTQYF. As DNA, the CDR3 is TGTGCCAGTAGTATGGTAGCGGAGACCACAGATACGCAGTATTTT.

The chain uses TRBV18 and TRBJ2-1; 10 bases fit TRBD2. Trimming took 2 bases from V and 4 from J; bases not matched to a gene: 5. The CDR3 has 16 amino acids. Germline CDR1 KGHSH, CDR2 LQKENI. The CDR3 DNA follows: TGTGCCAGCTCACCATCCGGGACTAGCGCTTACAATGAGCAGTTCTTC. Translating it yields CASSPSGTSAYNEQFF.

This chain links TRBV9 with TRBJ2-7, with 13 positions matching TRBD2. Per the germline V gene, CDR1 is SGDLS and CDR2 is YYNGEE. The CDR3 is 15 residues long. Germline trimming cut 4 bases from V and 4 bases from J; bases unmatched to any gene: 5. CDR3 loop: CASSTRTSGSYEQYF. In nucleotides, the CDR3 is TGTGCCAGCAGCACCCGGACTAGCGGGAGTTACGAGCAGTACTTC.

V and J are TRBV7-2 and TRBJ1-1; D gene unclear. V was cut by 6 bases and J by 1 base, with 9 bases left in between. Germline CDR1 reads SGHTA; CDR2 reads FQGNSA. This CDR3 has 13 residues. The CDR3 DNA follows: TGTGCCAGCAGACAACAAAGGAACACTGAAGCTTTCTTT. Its translation: CASRQQRNTEAFF.